This TCR beta chain was profiled in a study of blood T cell repertoires in COVID-19. The protocol was immunoSEQ multiplex PCR, while the TCRdb copy is restricted to in-frame clones and leaves out a portion. The table includes approximately 110,000 clones, roughly 72% detected once. Trimming cost V 6 bases and J 4 bases; bases outside gene matches: 14. Per the germline V gene, CDR1 is MDHEN and CDR2 is SYDVKM. The CDR3 runs to 17 residues. This clone has more than one count but fewer than ten. V usage is TRBV28 and J usage is TRBJ1-2; 10 bases match TRBD1. The specimen was peripheral blood. The receptor's source is an elderly man with COVID-19, enrolled during active disease. The CDR3 region has the DNA TGTGCCAGCAGCACCCCGTACCGGGACAGGGGCTCCTATGGCTACACCTTC. Protein: CASSTPYRDRGSYGYTF.